The 32 T cell receptor beta chains presented below share a single source sample, sequenced in a study of T cells after yellow fever vaccination. TCRdb reanalysed the 5' RACE reads using MiXCR and keeps one entry per CDR3 protein. The table has 250,000 to 300,000 distinct CDR3 sequences, approximately 5.2% seen once. Specimen: CD4+ T cells sorted from PBMCs, collected on the day of the yellow fever booster vaccination. The receptors here all came from a man between 18 and 35 years old who received the YFV17D yellow fever vaccine.

The table lists this clonotype with a few counts. The genes are TRBV12-3 or TRBV12-4 and TRBJ1-5; the match to TRBD1 covers 10 bases. With V trimmed by 3 bases and J by 5 bases, 4 bases remained unmatched. The CDR3 spans 15 residues. The CDR3 here is CASSLGDRGHQPQHF. CDR3 nucleotide sequence: TGTGCCAGCAGTTTGGGGGACAGGGGCCATCAGCCCCAGCATTTT.

This clonotype was seen more than once but under ten times. The V and J genes are TRBV7-9 and TRBJ2-1; possibly TRBD1 for D (7 bases). The germline V gene has CDR1 SEHNR and CDR2 FQNEAQ (reference sequence). Trimming removed 1 base from V and 4 bases from J, with 14 bases in between. The CDR3 loop spans 16 amino acids. The CDR3 DNA reads as TGTGCCAGCAGCTTAGGGTCAGCAGGGGGGTACAATGAGCAGTTCTTC. Translating gives CASSLGSAGGYNEQFF.

This chain joins TRBV10-3 and TRBJ2-1; 9 nucleotides agree with TRBD1. With 7 bases clipped from V and 3 bases from J, the junction kept 1 base outside the gene matches. CDR1 and CDR2 from the germline V gene are ENHRY and SYGVKD. The CDR3 contains 13 residues. CDR3 sequence reads: CAIKGQGYNEQFF. Written as DNA, the CDR3 is TGTGCCATCAAGGGACAGGGCTACAATGAGCAGTTCTTC.

This clonotype was seen only a few times. The chain links TRBV28 to TRBJ1-2, with a weak D call TRBD1 (6 bases). CDR1 MDHEN and CDR2 SYDVKM come from the germline V gene. CDR3 size: 15 residues. Trimming removed 2 bases from V and 5 bases from J, with 15 bases in between. The CDR3, as DNA: TGTGCCAGCAGTTTAGGGGCAGGGGTCCTTTATGGCTACACCTTC. This gives the protein CASSLGAGVLYGYTF.

V and J are TRBV6-5 and TRBJ2-2; 7 positions agree with TRBD1. Per germline, CDR1 MNHEY and CDR2 SVGAGI. The CDR3 contains 16 residues. V was pared by 2 bases and J by 0 bases, with 3 bases of the junction left unmatched. The CDR3 sequence: CASSYPGGANTGELFF. The CDR3 nucleotides are TGTGCCAGCAGTTACCCAGGGGGAGCGAACACCGGGGAGCTGTTTTTT.

This CDR3 is CAINVGERGSEQYF. In DNA form, the CDR3 reads TGTGCCATCAACGTGGGGGAGCGGGGGTCCGAGCAGTACTTC. The chain joins TRBV10-3 to TRBJ2-7; 8 nucleotides agree with TRBD2. There are 14 residues in the CDR3. The V gene end was trimmed by 7 bases and the J gene end by 6 bases; junction bases not matched to a gene: 11. Germline CDR1 ENHRY, CDR2 SYGVKD.

This chain joins TRBV5-6 and TRBJ2-5; D is perhaps TRBD1 (6 bases). The length of the CDR3 is 14 residues. CDR1 and CDR2 from the germline V gene are SGHDT and YYEEEE. Trimming stripped 4 bases from V and 3 bases from J, with 13 bases between. CDR3 coding DNA: TGTGCCAGCAGCACCGGGACATGGGAAGAGACCCAGTACTTC. Translation: CASSTGTWEETQYF.

This clonotype was observed a few times. The chain joins TRBV24-1 to TRBJ1-5; 7 bases are shared with TRBD1. From germline, CDR1 is KGHDR and CDR2 SFDVKD. J gave up 4 bases and V 8 bases, and 7 bases lay outside the gene matches. This CDR3 is 14 amino acids long. This chain's CDR3 is CATNPDRINQPQHF. The CDR3, as DNA: TGTGCCACCAACCCGGACAGGATTAATCAGCCCCAGCATTTT.

By sample share, this clonotype is medium-sized. The CDR3 DNA is TGTGCCAGCAGGGGGACCACAGGGGTGATAGCTTTCTTT. Translated, it gives CASRGTTGVIAFF. The chain uses TRBV12-3 or TRBV12-4 and TRBJ1-1, with 7 positions matching TRBD1. The trim removed 6 bases at V and 10 bases at J, leaving 11 bases unmatched. This CDR3 has 13 residues.

This chain joins TRBV6-5 and TRBJ1-1; no firm D call. The V gene lost 5 bases and the J gene lost 9 bases, with 13 bases spanning the gap. Germline V CDR1 and CDR2: MNHEY, SVGAGI. The CDR3 covers 12 residues. The CDR3 sequence: CASSPPGGQAFF. CDR3 nucleotides: TGTGCCAGCAGTCCCCCTGGAGGTCAAGCTTTCTTT.

This clonotype has only a few counts. The chain employs TRBV5-5 and TRBJ2-3, with a possible D match to TRBD2 (5 bases). Germline CDR1 reads SGHKS; CDR2 reads YYEKEE (reference sequence). The ends were cut back, 0 bases at V and 5 bases at J, with 13 bases in the middle. The CDR3 is made up of 15 amino acids. The CDR3 is CASSLGGPRGDTQYF. The CDR3 region has the DNA TGTGCCAGCAGCTTGGGCGGGCCAAGAGGAGATACGCAGTATTTT.

CDR3 coding DNA: TGTGCCAGCAGCCAAGATTTTAGAGGCGGTTCACCCCTCCACTTT. This gives the protein CASSQDFRGGSPLHF. J is TRBJ1-6 and V is TRBV3-1; D unresolved. Germline V gene lookup returns CDR1 LGHDT and CDR2 YNNKEL (reference sequence). CDR3 size: 15 residues. Trimming took off 0 bases at V and 9 bases at J, with 12 bases between the two ends.

This chain joins TRBV19 and TRBJ1-6; no definite D call. V was pared by 2 bases and J by 10 bases, with 12 bases between. Looked up from germline, CDR1 is LNHDA and CDR2 is SQIVND (reference sequence). The length of the CDR3 is 14 residues. Here the CDR3 DNA reads TGTGCCAGTAGTATATACGGCAAAGAATCACCCCTCCACTTT. Protein: CASSIYGKESPLHF.

This clonotype was detected only a few times. V is TRBV3-1 and J is TRBJ2-3, with a tentative D call TRBD2 (6 bases). The V gene lost 1 base and the J gene lost 6 bases, with 17 bases spanning the gap. Germline V lookup: CDR1 LGHDT, CDR2 YNNKEL (reference sequence). The CDR3 covers 16 residues. The CDR3 loop reads CASSQVGGVGSDTQYF. CDR3 DNA: TGTGCCAGCAGCCAAGTCGGCGGGGTAGGGTCGGATACGCAGTATTTT.

This clonotype was recorded at least ten times. The chain carries TRBV5-1 and TRBJ2-7; 8 bases agree with TRBD1. J was trimmed by 2 bases and V by 0 bases; bases with no gene match: 4. Per germline, CDR1 SGHRS and CDR2 YFSETQ. This CDR3 is built from 15 residues. Here the CDR3 reads CASSLAPGQAYEQYF. The DNA for the CDR3 is TGCGCCAGCAGCTTGGCCCCGGGACAGGCCTACGAGCAGTACTTC.

Ten or more counts support this clonotype. The gene calls are TRBV7-2 and TRBJ1-5, with 8 nucleotides matching TRBD1. The ends lost 0 bases at V and 3 bases at J; junction bases unmatched: 4. The CDR3 has 16 residues. Germline V gene sequence: CDR1 SGHTA, CDR2 FQGNSA. The CDR3 DNA reads TGTGCCAGCAGCTTAGCGGCAGGGGGCAACAATCAGCCCCAGCATTTT. This codes for CASSLAAGGNNQPQHF.

This clonotype appeared a few times. The V call is TRBV11-3, the J call TRBJ2-2; 10 positions match TRBD2. The J segment lost 1 base and the V segment lost 5 bases, leaving 4 bases of the junction unmatched. Germline-derived CDR1 and CDR2 are SGHNT and YENEEA. The CDR3 totals 16 residues. In DNA, the CDR3 is TGTGCCAGCAGCGCCGGGACTAGCGTGAACACCGGGGAGCTGTTTTTT. Translation: CASSAGTSVNTGELFF.

This clonotype was detected many times. This chain uses TRBV20-1 with TRBJ2-3, with 9 bases matching TRBD2. Per germline, CDR1 DFQATT and CDR2 SNEGSKA (reference sequence). Trimming cost V 5 bases and J 4 bases; bases outside gene matches: 4. The CDR3 is made up of 13 amino acids. The CDR3 DNA sequence: TGCAGTGCTGTGGGCGGGGGGGCAGATACGCAGTATTTT. Translated, it gives CSAVGGGADTQYF.

In this sample, this clonotype turned up many times. V and J are TRBV7-2 and TRBJ1-2; the match to TRBD1 covers 9 bases. CDR3 size: 15 residues. The V and J ends lost 5 bases and 7 bases, in that order; junction bases with no gene match: 11. Germline V gives CDR1 SGHTA, CDR2 FQGNSA. The CDR3, as DNA: TGTGCCAGCAGCATAACCGGGACAGGGTCAAGTGGCTACACCTTC. Amino acid sequence: CASSITGTGSSGYTF.

This clonotype has a handful of counts. The chain links TRBV7-2 to TRBJ2-3, with 11 bases lining up with TRBD2. The CDR3 covers 18 residues. CDR1 SGHTA and CDR2 FQGNSA come from the germline V gene. Trimming removed 3 bases from V and 0 bases from J; junction bases left unmatched: 8. CDR3 sequence (DNA): TGTGCCAGCAGCTTGCGGGCCCTAGCGGGGGGCAGCACAGATACGCAGTATTTT. Translated, it gives CASSLRALAGGSTDTQYF.

In its sample, this clonotype was seen many times. The chain carries TRBV4-1 and TRBJ1-1, with D perhaps matching TRBD1 (5 bases). The CDR3 length is 14 residues. V dropped 8 bases and J dropped 1 base, with 14 bases sitting between them. CDR1 and CDR2 from the germline V gene are MGHRA and YSYEKL. The CDR3, as DNA: TGCGCCAGCCGGGGCTTCTTACGGAACACTGAAGCTTTCTTT. It translates to CASRGFLRNTEAFF.

The chain has TRBV6-6 and TRBJ2-1; D remains ambiguous. Germline lookup yields CDR1 MNHNY and CDR2 SVGAGI (reference sequence). The CDR3 sequence is 10 residues long. V gave up 4 bases and J gave up 12 bases, with 7 bases separating them. CDR3 coding DNA: TGTGCCAGCAGTTCCCAGAGGCAGTTCTTC. This gives the protein CASSSQRQFF.

The chain has TRBV6-2 or TRBV6-3 and TRBJ1-1; TRBD1 matches 7 bases. With 4 bases clipped from V and 0 bases from J, the junction kept 14 bases outside the gene matches. The CDR3 is 18 amino acids. The V gene's germline CDR1 is MNHEY and CDR2 SVGEGT. CDR3 sequence (DNA): TGTGCCAGCAGTTTCTTCAACAGGGGACGTAGACTGAACACTGAAGCTTTCTTT. Translation gives CASSFFNRGRRLNTEAFF.

This clonotype has more than one count but fewer than ten. The junction shows a germline mismatch at one end, possibly a read error. The chain has TRBV10-3 and TRBJ1-2; the D gene is possibly TRBD1 (6 bases). Germline V gene lookup returns CDR1 ENHRY and CDR2 SYGVKD. The CDR3 length is 15 residues. CDR3 DNA sequence: TGTGCCATCAGCGAGTTCCCGTCGGGGGCGGATGGCTACACCTTC. Encoded protein: CAISEFPSGADGYTF.

The chain carries TRBV20-1 and TRBJ2-5, with D possibly being TRBD1 (5 bases). The germline CDR1 and CDR2 sequences are DFQATT and SNEGSKA (reference sequence). Trimming removed 0 bases from V and 2 bases from J, with 7 bases in between. This CDR3 is 13 amino acids long. In DNA form, the CDR3 reads TGCAGTGCTAGAGATCCAGGGCAAGAGACCCAGTACTTC. This translates into CSARDPGQETQYF.

This clonotype was recorded at least ten times. The V gene is TRBV12-3 or TRBV12-4, the J gene TRBJ1-1; TRBD1 matches at 8 bases. J gave up 3 bases and V 6 bases, and 6 bases lay outside the gene matches. This CDR3 is 14 amino acids long. In DNA form, the CDR3 reads TGTGCCAGCAGGGGACAGGCCAGACACACTGAAGCTTTCTTT. It translates to CASRGQARHTEAFF.

This clonotype was found many times. The CDR3 loop reads CASKRQVNTEAFF. The CDR3 region has the DNA TGTGCCAGCAAACGGCAAGTGAACACTGAAGCTTTCTTT. The chain is built from TRBV25-1 and TRBJ1-1; D is unclear. V was clipped by 7 bases and J by 0 bases, with 9 bases between them. CDR1 and CDR2 from the germline V gene are MGHDK and SYGVNS. This CDR3 spans 13 amino acids.

At least ten counts were recorded for this clonotype. DNA of the CDR3: TGTGCCAGCAGCGTGAACAGGGGCGAAGAGACCCAGTACTTC. Residues: CASSVNRGEETQYF. This chain connects TRBV7-2 to TRBJ2-5; 7 positions match TRBD1. The CDR3 runs to 14 residues. From germline, CDR1 is SGHTA and CDR2 FQGNSA. The junction had 6 bases not matched to a gene; V was cut back by 5 bases and J by 3 bases.

There are many counts of this clonotype. V and J are TRBV4-1 and TRBJ1-2; the D gene is possibly TRBD1 (5 bases). This CDR3 is built from 16 residues. Trimming cost V 0 bases and J 6 bases, with 17 bases left between them. Per the germline V gene, CDR1 is MGHRA and CDR2 is YSYEKL. This CDR3 reads CASSQEFPGGGNGYTF. CDR3 sequence (DNA): TGCGCCAGCAGCCAAGAGTTTCCCGGGGGAGGGAATGGCTACACCTTC.

The V and J genes are TRBV7-3 and TRBJ2-3, with TRBD1 matching 7 bases. V was pared by 6 bases and J by 2 bases, with 2 bases of the junction left unmatched. The CDR3 sequence is 13 residues long. Germline-derived CDR1 and CDR2 are SGHTA and FQGTGA. CDR3 in amino acids: CASREGATDTQYF. In DNA form, the CDR3 reads TGTGCCAGCAGAGAGGGGGCCACAGATACGCAGTATTTT.

At least ten counts were recorded for this clonotype. The CDR3 DNA reads TGCGCCAGCAGCCAAGGGGCAAACAGGGTCACAGATACGCAGTATTTT. Its protein is CASSQGANRVTDTQYF. The rearrangement links TRBV4-3 to TRBJ2-3, with D maybe TRBD1 (6 bases). The V gene's germline CDR1 is LGHNA and CDR2 YSLEER. V was cut by 1 base and J by 2 bases, with 13 bases left in between. The CDR3 loop spans 16 amino acids.

The chain links TRBV12-3 or TRBV12-4 to TRBJ2-1; D is ambiguous. The V end was cut by 6 bases, the J end by 6 bases, with 9 bases between. This CDR3 region has 12 residues. In DNA, the CDR3 is TGTGCCAGCAGGGCGGACGGCAATGAGCAGTTCTTC. Protein: CASRADGNEQFF.